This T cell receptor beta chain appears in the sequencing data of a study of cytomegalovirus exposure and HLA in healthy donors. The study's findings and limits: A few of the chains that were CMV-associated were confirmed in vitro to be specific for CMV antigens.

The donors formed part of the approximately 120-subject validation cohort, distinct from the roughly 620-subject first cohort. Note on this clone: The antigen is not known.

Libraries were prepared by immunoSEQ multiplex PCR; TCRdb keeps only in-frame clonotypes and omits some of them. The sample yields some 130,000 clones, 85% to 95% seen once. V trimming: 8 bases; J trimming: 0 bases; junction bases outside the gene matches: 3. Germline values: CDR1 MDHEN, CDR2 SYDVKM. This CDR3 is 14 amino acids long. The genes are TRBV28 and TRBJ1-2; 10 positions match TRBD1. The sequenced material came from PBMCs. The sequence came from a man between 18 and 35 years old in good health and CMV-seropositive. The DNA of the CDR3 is TGTGCCAGCGGGACAGGGGCAGCTAACTATGGCTACACCTTC. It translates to CASGTGAANYGYTF.